This paragraph covers one TCR beta chain sequence. Its target is unknown. V lost 6 bases to trimming and J lost 5 bases, with 20 bases between them. The CDR3 length is 16 residues. cDNA carried unique molecular identifiers, and a universal primer site was added by template switching. Using its own MiXCR run on the 5' RACE reads, TCRdb lists one record per CDR3 protein. The sample has 500,000 to 650,000 distinct CDR3 sequences; around 24% are singletons. These data originate in a study of identical twins. Findings of the study overall: The abundant beta clonotypes from cord blood had fewer insertions, and memory repertoires had none of this.

These same records also appear under a second study, on yellow fever vaccine responses in identical twins.

The genes are TRBV12-3 or TRBV12-4 and TRBJ2-1; a weak D match, TRBD2 (5 bases). This sequence was found in a woman in her late teens or twenties in good health. The sample consisted of CD4+ T cells sorted from blood. CDR3: CASRTREASINNEQFF. DNA of the CDR3: TGTGCCAGCAGAACTCGCGAGGCTAGCATAAACAATGAGCAGTTCTTC.